This TCR beta chain was sequenced for a study of blood T cells in healthy people across ages. This clonotype was observed at least ten times. PCR was performed a second time for about 7 to 12 cycles using a sample-barcoded 5' primer and a J-beta primer mix. TCRdb passed the 5' RACE reads through MiXCR, listing each CDR3 protein once. This table holds roughly 900,000 distinct CDR3 sequences, roughly 52% found once. Germline assignment: CDR1 DFQATT and CDR2 SNEGSKA (reference sequence). The CDR3 extends over 12 amino acids. The V end lost 6 bases, the J end lost 1 base, and 9 bases lay between the germline ends.

The source is a man between 25 and 39 years old in good health. Material: blood. The rearrangement uses TRBV20-1 and TRBJ1-2; D not certain. CDR3 amino acids: CSANTDNYGYTF. DNA for the CDR3: TGCAGTGCCAATACAGATAACTATGGCTACACCTTC.